The 28 T cell receptor beta chains below come from one sample, sequenced in a study of blood T cell repertoires in COVID-19. The data were produced by immunoSEQ multiplex PCR, yet TCRdb's version contains in-frame clones alone and is incomplete. The data contain about 42,000 clones, around four fifths of them singletons. Source material: peripheral blood. These receptors originate from a man in his forties or fifties with active COVID-19.

The CDR3 sequence: CASSPTAGEQYF. CDR3 bases: TGTGCCAGCAGCCCGACAGCCGGCGAGCAGTACTTC. This chain joins TRBV4-2 and TRBJ2-7; D may be TRBD1 (5 bases). With 4 bases removed from V and 6 bases from J, the gap between germline ends came to 10 bases. This CDR3 has 12 amino acids. In germline, CDR1 is LGHNA, CDR2 YNFKEQ.

This sequence joins TRBV21-1 and TRBJ2-1; the D call TRBD1 from the table was never checked on the DNA. TRBV21-1 is a pseudogene locus. The CDR3 is made up of 20 amino acids. In DNA, the CDR3 is TGTGCCAGCAGCAAAGTTTCTGGGGGCCTTAGCCGGAGTTCCTGCAATGAGCAGTTCTTC. Amino acid sequence: CASSKVSGGLSRSSCNEQFF.

The rearrangement uses TRBV9 and TRBJ2-3, with a possible D match to TRBD2 (5 bases). Trimming cost V 4 bases and J 1 base, with 19 bases left between them. Germline assignment: CDR1 SGDLS and CDR2 YYNGEE. The CDR3 consists of 17 residues. The CDR3 spells CASSLYARGSRTDTQYF. The CDR3 DNA reads as TGTGCCAGCAGCCTATACGCTCGGGGTTCCCGCACAGATACGCAGTATTTT. The full variable domain, in which reference TRBV9 and TRBJ2-3 provide the parts outside the CDR3, is DSGVTQTPKHLITATGQRVTLRCSPRSGDLSVYWYQQSLDQGLQFLIQYYNGEERAKGNILERFSAQQFPDLHSELNLSSLELGDSALYFCASSLYARGSRTDTQYFGPGTRLTVL.

The chain uses TRBV2 and TRBJ2-3, with 8 positions matching TRBD2. The CDR3 length is 14 residues. Germline V gives CDR1 SNHLY, CDR2 FYNNEI. V gave up 7 bases and J gave up 6 bases; unmatched junction bases: 9. CDR3 nucleotide sequence: TGTGCCAGCAAAGCCGGGAGGGCGGGGGATACGCAGTATTTT. Protein: CASKAGRAGDTQYF.

The chain employs TRBV5-6 and TRBJ1-6; possible D gene TRBD1, 6 bases. CDR1 and CDR2 (germline): SGHDT, YYEEEE. The CDR3 covers 19 residues. The germline V and J ends were trimmed by 0 bases and 0 bases, with 16 bases remaining between them. CDR3 DNA sequence: TGTGCCAGCAGCTTGGAGAGCACAGGGTTCCACTCCTATAATTCACCCCTCCACTTT. It is translated as CASSLESTGFHSYNSPLHF.

The V and J genes are TRBV4-2 and TRBJ1-6; D is uncertain. The V gene's germline CDR1 is LGHNA and CDR2 YNFKEQ. V lost 1 base and J 9 bases, leaving 13 bases between the germline ends. This CDR3 comprises 15 residues. In DNA, the CDR3 is TGTGCCAGCAGCCAAGGGAGGGAGGAGGTTTCACCCCTCCACTTT. Its translation is CASSQGREEVSPLHF.

Only a few counts were recorded for this clone. V is TRBV7-3 and J is TRBJ2-1; TRBD2 matches at 7 bases. This CDR3 has 16 amino acids. Per germline, CDR1 SGHTA and CDR2 FQGTGA. Germline trimming cut 3 bases from V and 0 bases from J; bases unmatched to any gene: 5. The CDR3 spells CASSLGGGISYNEQFF. The CDR3 DNA reads as TGTGCCAGCAGCTTGGGGGGAGGGATCTCCTACAATGAGCAGTTCTTC.

This chain uses TRBV28 with TRBJ1-5; a possible D gene is TRBD1 (6 bases). Germline assignment: CDR1 MDHEN and CDR2 SYDVKM. The CDR3 runs to 16 residues. V was trimmed by 6 bases and J by 2 bases, leaving 17 bases between them. The CDR3, as DNA: TGTGCCAGCAGCAAACAACAGGGTATGGGCAATCAGCCCCAGCATTTT. It codes for CASSKQQGMGNQPQHF.

This chain uses TRBV7-9 with TRBJ2-6; 13 positions agree with TRBD2. V lost 5 bases to trimming and J lost 1 base; unmatched junction nucleotides: 5. Germline CDR1 reads SEHNR; CDR2 reads FQNEAQ (reference sequence). This CDR3 is built from 18 residues. CDR3 in DNA: TGTGCCAGCAGCCCGGGACTAGCGGGACCTTCTGGGGCCAACGTCCTGACTTTC. Its translation is CASSPGLAGPSGANVLTF.

The V call is TRBV24-1, the J call TRBJ2-1, with 7 bases identical to TRBD1. This CDR3 is 13 amino acids long. Germline V gene lookup returns CDR1 KGHDR and CDR2 SFDVKD. After removal of 6 bases from V and 8 bases from J, the junction contained 6 bases not matched to a gene. CDR3 sequence reads: CATSTRDSYEQFF. CDR3 nucleotide sequence: TGTGCCACCAGTACCCGGGACAGCTATGAGCAGTTCTTC.

V and J are TRBV6-5 and TRBJ1-5; 9 bases match TRBD1. Germline loops: CDR1 MNHEY, CDR2 SVGAGI. Unmatched junction bases numbered 1, after V lost 6 bases and J lost 4 bases. The CDR3 spans 13 residues. CDR3 region: CASRGQGNQPQHF. DNA of the CDR3: TGTGCCAGCAGGGGACAGGGAAATCAGCCCCAGCATTTT.

The chain links TRBV19 to TRBJ2-5; D call uncertain. This CDR3 is 13 amino acids long. Germline V gene lookup returns CDR1 LNHDA and CDR2 SQIVND (reference sequence). V lost 6 bases, J lost 5 bases, and 13 bases lay in between. The CDR3 spells CASRGTPGETQYF. CDR3 DNA: TGTGCCAGTAGGGGCACGCCTGGGGAGACCCAGTACTTC.

V gene TRBV29-1 combines with J gene TRBJ2-5, with 9 bases lining up with TRBD2. The CDR3 totals 15 residues. In germline, CDR1 is SQVTM, CDR2 ANQGSEA. The V segment lost 6 bases and the J segment 2 bases; nucleotides outside the gene matches: 10. In DNA, the CDR3 is TGCAGCGTCCAGGAGCCGGGACTAGCACAAGAGACCCAGTACTTC. As protein: CSVQEPGLAQETQYF. The whole variable domain, remainder taken from reference TRBV29-1 and TRBJ2-5, is SAVISQKPSRDICQRGTSLTIQCQVDSQVTMMFWYRQQPGQSLTLIATANQGSEATYESGFVIDKFPISRPNLTFSTLTVSNMSPEDSSIYLCSVQEPGLAQETQYFGPGTRLLVL.

The V gene is TRBV24-1, the J gene TRBJ2-7, with TRBD1 matching 9 bases. CDR1 and CDR2 from the germline V gene are KGHDR and SFDVKD. The CDR3 loop spans 14 amino acids. The V and J ends lost 4 bases and 5 bases, in that order; junction bases with no gene match: 5. DNA of the CDR3: TGTGCCACCAGTGACTTGGACAGGGGTGACGAGCAGTACTTC. This gives the protein CATSDLDRGDEQYF.

The chain carries TRBV9 and TRBJ2-3; D is perhaps TRBD2 (6 bases). Germline CDR1 reads SGDLS; CDR2 reads YYNGEE. V was pared by 4 bases and J by 3 bases, with 18 bases between. This CDR3 contains 16 residues. The CDR3 loop reads CASSRLGGVGTDTQYF. The DNA for the CDR3 is TGTGCCAGCAGCCGTCTCGGGGGAGTGGGGACAGATACGCAGTATTTT.

This chain connects TRBV2 to TRBJ1-5, with 9 bases lining up with TRBD1. The junction had 7 bases not matched to a gene; V was cut back by 7 bases and J by 6 bases. The germline CDR1 and CDR2 sequences are SNHLY and FYNNEI. CDR3 length equals 14 residues. CDR3 in amino acids: CASKPQGAAQPQHF. The CDR3 DNA reads TGTGCCAGCAAGCCACAGGGGGCGGCTCAGCCCCAGCATTTT.

The chain employs TRBV19 and TRBJ1-3; D may be TRBD1 (5 bases). CDR1 and CDR2 (germline): LNHDA, SQIVND (reference sequence). The CDR3 runs to 15 residues. V was pared by 6 bases and J by 1 base, with 13 bases between. As DNA, the CDR3 is TGTGCCAGTAGAAAATATGGGGCTTCTGGAAACACCATATATTTT. This codes for CASRKYGASGNTIYF.

This chain uses TRBV9 with TRBJ2-1; D perhaps matches TRBD1 (5 bases). Germline V gives CDR1 SGDLS, CDR2 YYNGEE. This CDR3 comprises 15 residues. V shed 3 bases and J shed 0 bases, with 10 bases lying between them. The chain's CDR3 is CASSAYRSSYNEQFF. The DNA of the CDR3 is TGTGCCAGCAGCGCCTACAGGAGCTCCTACAATGAGCAGTTCTTC.

As regards this clone: Germline is not matched at one junction end, which may reflect a read error. This rearrangement joins TRBV5-4 to TRBJ2-3; TRBD1 agrees at 9 bases. Germline lookup yields CDR1 SGHNT and CDR2 YYREEE (reference sequence). There are 15 residues in the CDR3. The CDR3 sequence is CASSPWTGDQIRSSF. The CDR3 region has the DNA TGTGCCAGCAGCCCATGGACAGGGGATCAGATACGCAGTAGTTTT.

The genes are TRBV10-1 and TRBJ1-5; no definite D call. This CDR3 is 16 amino acids long. V lost 6 bases, J lost 2 bases, and 17 bases lay in between. Per the germline V gene, CDR1 is WNHNN and CDR2 is SYGVQD (reference sequence). The CDR3 reads CASRTGPHGGNQPQHF. Here the CDR3 DNA reads TGCGCCAGCAGAACGGGTCCCCATGGAGGCAATCAGCCCCAGCATTTT.

The chain employs TRBV2 and TRBJ2-7, with 9 positions matching TRBD2. Germline trimming cut 6 bases from V and 6 bases from J; bases unmatched to any gene: 6. The CDR3 length is 13 residues. The V gene's germline CDR1 is SNHLY and CDR2 FYNNEI. The CDR3: CASRTGTSPEQYF. The CDR3 DNA follows: TGTGCCAGCAGGACCGGGACTAGCCCCGAGCAGTACTTC.

The chain couples TRBV5-4 to TRBJ1-2; 10 nucleotides align to TRBD1. The germline V gene encodes CDR1 SGHNT and CDR2 YYREEE (reference sequence). J gave up 6 bases and V 4 bases, and 9 bases lay outside the gene matches. The CDR3 loop spans 15 amino acids. CDR3 in amino acids: CASSGAGTGVHGYTF. In DNA form, the CDR3 reads TGTGCCAGCAGCGGGGCCGGGACAGGGGTACATGGCTACACCTTC.

This chain joins TRBV9 and TRBJ2-5; D might be TRBD2 (5 bases). The ends were cut back, 4 bases at V and 3 bases at J, with 22 bases in the middle. This CDR3 has 17 residues. Germline CDR1 is SGDLS and CDR2 is YYNGEE. The CDR3 is CASSPTLDNRGEETQYF. CDR3 nucleotides: TGTGCCAGCAGCCCTACGTTGGATAACCGGGGAGAAGAGACCCAGTACTTC.

This clone appeared once. The CDR3 DNA is TGCGCCAGCAGCCAAGGGGGGGAAGGTGGGCAGTTCTTC. This codes for CASSQGGEGGQFF. The chain has TRBV4-1 and TRBJ2-1; possibly TRBD2 for D (6 bases). The germline V and J ends were trimmed by 1 base and 12 bases, with 13 bases remaining between them. The CDR3 covers 13 residues. Germline CDR1 and CDR2: MGHRA and YSYEKL.

The chain couples TRBV7-2 to TRBJ2-1; 10 nucleotides match TRBD2. Germline CDR1 is SGHTA and CDR2 is FQGNSA. The CDR3 is 18 amino acids. V lost 2 bases, J lost 0 bases, and 7 bases stayed unmatched. The CDR3 nucleotides read TGTGCCAGCAGCTTAACTCCTAGCGGGGGCTTCTCCTACAATGAGCAGTTCTTC. Encoded protein: CASSLTPSGGFSYNEQFF.

J is TRBJ1-2 and V is TRBV7-2, with TRBD1 matching 7 bases. The CDR3 spans 14 residues. The trim removed 0 bases at V and 7 bases at J, leaving 5 bases unmatched. The germline V gene encodes CDR1 SGHTA and CDR2 FQGNSA. The CDR3 region is CASSLARGQAGYTF. The CDR3 DNA sequence: TGTGCCAGCAGCTTAGCTAGGGGGCAGGCTGGCTACACCTTC.

The rearrangement links TRBV3-1 (or the pseudogene TRBV3-2) to TRBJ1-2, with unresolved D. Trimming took off 4 bases at V and 10 bases at J, with 16 bases between the two ends. CDR3 length: 13 amino acids. The germline gives CDR1 LGHDT, CDR2 YNNKEL (reference sequence). This chain's CDR3 is CASSLLPDNHYTF. The CDR3 DNA is TGTGCCAGCAGCCTCCTCCCCGACAACCACTACACCTTC.

Notes on this clone: Distinct nucleotide sequences in the sample also encode this CDR3. This chain uses TRBV19 with TRBJ1-3, with 9 bases aligning to TRBD1. The V gene's germline CDR1 is LNHDA and CDR2 SQIVND (reference sequence). The CDR3 has 15 residues. V lost 6 bases, J lost 0 bases, and 3 bases stayed unmatched. The CDR3 coding sequence is TGTGCCAGTAGGGACAGGGGAAGCTCTGGAAACACCATATATTTT. Translated, it gives CASRDRGSSGNTIYF.